Listed here are 13 T cell receptor beta chains from one sample, sequenced in a study of cytomegalovirus exposure and HLA in healthy donors. In the PCR, 60 Vbeta and 13 Jbeta primers were used. Assay used: immunoSEQ multiplex PCR; TCRdb lists only in-frame clones, some missing. The data show around 150,000 clones, around 80% seen once. Sequenced input: PBMCs. Receptor source: a man younger than 45 in good health.

This clone was seen just once. This rearrangement joins TRBV11-3 to TRBJ2-7; D may be TRBD2 (6 bases). Germline V gene lookup returns CDR1 SGHNT and CDR2 YENEEA. V shed 5 bases and J shed 4 bases, with 18 bases lying between them. The CDR3 is 15 amino acids. CDR3: CASSGGSGSLYEQYF. CDR3 sequence (DNA): TGTGCCAGCAGCGGGGGGTCAGGTTCTCTGTACGAGCAGTACTTC.

The rearrangement uses TRBV27 and TRBJ2-6; D gene unclear. The CDR3 spans 15 residues. Trimming stripped 4 bases from V and 0 bases from J, with 7 bases between. Germline CDR1 reads MNHEY; CDR2 reads SMNVEV (reference sequence). Here the CDR3 reads CASSSWSSGANVLTF. CDR3 in DNA: TGTGCCAGCAGTTCCTGGAGCTCTGGGGCCAACGTCCTGACTTTC.

This clone appeared once. V is TRBV6-5 and J is TRBJ1-1; a weak D match, TRBD1 (6 bases). In germline, CDR1 is MNHEY, CDR2 SVGAGI. The CDR3 consists of 15 residues. With 6 bases removed from V and 1 base from J, the gap between germline ends came to 15 bases. The CDR3 region is CASSLYGTQNTEAFF. DNA for the CDR3: TGTGCCAGCAGCCTTTACGGGACACAGAACACTGAAGCTTTCTTT.

This rearrangement joins TRBV6-6 to TRBJ1-2, with TRBD1 identical over 7 bases. The CDR3 spans 13 residues. CDR1 is MNHNY, CDR2 SVGAGI, per germline (reference sequence). With 4 bases clipped from V and 4 bases from J, the junction kept 3 bases outside the gene matches. CDR3 in amino acids: CASSSDRIYGYTF. The DNA for the CDR3 is TGTGCCAGCAGTTCGGACAGGATCTATGGCTACACCTTC.

DNA for the CDR3: TGTGCCAGCAGTGAGCTTGGGCGGGGGGAAACCTACGAGCAGTACTTC. Residues: CASSELGRGETYEQYF. The V and J genes are TRBV25-1 and TRBJ2-7; 8 bases fit TRBD2. Trimming at V came to 3 bases and at J to 2 bases, leaving 9 bases not matched to a gene. The germline CDR1 and CDR2 sequences are MGHDK and SYGVNS. The CDR3 spans 16 residues.

The chain joins TRBV7-3 to TRBJ2-1; 10 bases align to TRBD2. From germline, CDR1 is SGHTA and CDR2 FQGTGA. The CDR3 length is 16 residues. The V and J ends lost 1 base and 10 bases, in that order; junction bases with no gene match: 10. CDR3 residues: CASSLSGLAGEREQFF. CDR3 bases: TGTGCCAGCAGCTTAAGCGGGCTAGCGGGAGAACGCGAGCAGTTCTTC. The entire variable domain, with the rest obtained from reference TRBV7-3 and TRBJ2-1, is as follows: GAGVSQTPSNKVTEKGKYVELRCDPISGHTALYWYRQSLGQGPEFLIYFQGTGAADDSGLPNDRFFAVRPEGSVSTLKIQRTERGDSAVYLCASSLSGLAGEREQFFGPGTRLTVL.

This clone was counted a single time. One end of the junction is discordant with germline, which a read error may explain. The chain combines TRBV7-9 with TRBJ2-1; D is ambiguous. Germline V lookup: CDR1 SEHNR, CDR2 FQNEAQ (reference sequence). This CDR3 has 15 residues. The CDR3 reads CSSSLSQRVHNEQFF. DNA of the CDR3: TGTTCCAGCAGCTTAAGTCAACGGGTACACAATGAGCAGTTCTTC.

This chain links TRBV5-1 with TRBJ2-5, with TRBD1 matching over 9 bases. CDR1 and CDR2 (germline): SGHRS, YFSETQ. The CDR3 is 14 amino acids. Unmatched junction bases numbered 6, after V lost 5 bases and J lost 4 bases. Here the CDR3 reads CASRSGTGPETQYF. The CDR3 nucleotides read TGCGCCAGCAGGTCCGGGACAGGGCCAGAGACCCAGTACTTC. The whole variable domain, remainder taken from reference TRBV5-1 and TRBJ2-5, is KAGVTQTPRYLIKTRGQQVTLSCSPISGHRSVSWYQQTPGQGLQFLFEYFSETQRNKGNFPGRFSGRQFSNSRSEMNVSTLELGDSALYLCASRSGTGPETQYFGPGTRLLVL.

The rearrangement links TRBV7-2 to TRBJ2-5, with D perhaps TRBD2 (5 bases). This CDR3 has 13 residues. Germline V CDR1 and CDR2: SGHTA, FQGNSA. Trimming pared 3 bases from V and 7 bases from J, leaving 12 bases between. The CDR3 region is CASSFRTGGTQYF. The DNA of the CDR3 is TGTGCCAGCAGCTTTCGGACCGGAGGGACCCAGTACTTC.

To note about this clone: Other DNA sequences in the sample encode the same CDR3. The rearrangement joins TRBV29-1 to TRBJ2-3; a possible D gene is TRBD2 (5 bases). The CDR3 length is 13 residues. From germline, CDR1 is SQVTM and CDR2 ANQGSEA. V was pared by 1 base and J by 8 bases, with 13 bases between. This CDR3 is CSVEVGDWVTQYF. For the CDR3, the DNA is TGCAGCGTTGAAGTCGGGGATTGGGTTACGCAGTATTTT.

The V gene is TRBV27, the J gene TRBJ2-1; D ambiguous. V was clipped by 7 bases and J by 0 bases, with 19 bases between them. The germline V gene has CDR1 MNHEY and CDR2 SMNVEV (reference sequence). The CDR3 covers 17 residues. The CDR3 spells CASTRSLSTLSYNEQFF. CDR3 in DNA: TGTGCCAGCACCCGGAGCCTTTCAACTCTCTCCTACAATGAGCAGTTCTTC.

The V and J genes are TRBV6-5 and TRBJ2-7, with 7 bases fitting TRBD1. The CDR3 is made up of 14 amino acids. With V trimmed by 5 bases and J by 3 bases, 7 bases remained unmatched. The germline CDR1 and CDR2 sequences are MNHEY and SVGAGI. In nucleotides, the CDR3 is TGTGCCAGCAGTACCCGACAGGGTCTCTACGAGCAGTACTTC. Translation gives CASSTRQGLYEQYF.

The V and J genes are TRBV28 and TRBJ2-2; 7 nucleotides line up with TRBD1. The V gene end was trimmed by 1 base and the J gene end by 3 bases; junction bases not matched to a gene: 2. CDR3 size: 15 residues. Germline assignment: CDR1 MDHEN and CDR2 SYDVKM. The DNA of the CDR3 is TGTGCCAGCAGTTTATTTGACAGGGACACCGGGGAGCTGTTTTTT. Amino acids: CASSLFDRDTGELFF.